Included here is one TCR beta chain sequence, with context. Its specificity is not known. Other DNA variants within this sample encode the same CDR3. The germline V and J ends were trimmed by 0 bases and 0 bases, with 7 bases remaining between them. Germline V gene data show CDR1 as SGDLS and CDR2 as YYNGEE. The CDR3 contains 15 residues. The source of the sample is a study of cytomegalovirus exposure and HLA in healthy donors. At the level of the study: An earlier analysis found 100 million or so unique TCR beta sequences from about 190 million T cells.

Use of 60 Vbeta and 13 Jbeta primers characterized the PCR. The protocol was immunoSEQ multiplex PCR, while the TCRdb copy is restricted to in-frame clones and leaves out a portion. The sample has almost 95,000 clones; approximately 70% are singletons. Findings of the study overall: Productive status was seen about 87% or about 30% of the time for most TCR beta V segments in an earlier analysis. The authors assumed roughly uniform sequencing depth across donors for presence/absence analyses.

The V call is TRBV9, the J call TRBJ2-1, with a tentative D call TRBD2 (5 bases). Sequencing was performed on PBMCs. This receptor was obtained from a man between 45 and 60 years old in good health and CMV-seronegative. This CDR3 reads CASSVAGDSYNEQFF. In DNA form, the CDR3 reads TGTGCCAGCAGCGTAGCCGGGGACTCCTACAATGAGCAGTTCTTC.